This entry lists 28 T cell receptor beta chains sequenced from one sample in a study of T cells in Graves' hyperthyroidism and ophthalmopathy. Amplification of TCR beta CDR3 regions was performed using RNA transcripts as template. TCR CDR3 regions were first amplified by RT-PCR with HTBI primers. TCRdb re-analysed the multiplex PCR reads in MiXCR, keeping a single row per CDR3 protein. The sample has a few hundred thousand distinct CDR3 sequences; less than 20% are singletons. Sequencing used blood. These receptors were collected from a woman in her twenties or thirties with Graves' hyperthyroidism.

This clonotype showed up many times. J is TRBJ2-1 and V is TRBV28, with TRBD2 identical over 7 bases. Germline trimming cut 3 bases from V and 7 bases from J; bases unmatched to any gene: 18. The CDR3 sequence is 18 residues long. Germline lookup yields CDR1 MDHEN and CDR2 SYDVKM. CDR3 sequence (DNA): TGTGCCAGCAGTTTTCTGGCTAGCGGACGGGGGGAGGGTAATGAGCAGTTCTTC. Protein sequence: CASSFLASGRGEGNEQFF.

This clonotype was counted only a few times. The genes are TRBV28 and TRBJ2-7, with 8 bases identical to TRBD1. The CDR3 is 14 amino acids. Trimming cost V 6 bases and J 3 bases; bases outside gene matches: 7. Germline V lookup: CDR1 MDHEN, CDR2 SYDVKM. The DNA of the CDR3 is TGTGCCAGCAGCATACTGGGACAGGTCTACGAGCAGTACTTC. Protein: CASSILGQVYEQYF.

This clonotype came up a few times. This rearrangement joins TRBV9 to TRBJ2-1; 9 nucleotides align to TRBD2. Losses at the gene ends were 4 bases for V and 8 bases for J; bases not matched to a gene: 10. The CDR3 contains 15 residues. In germline, CDR1 is SGDLS, CDR2 YYNGEE. The CDR3 loop is CASSPWREGWDEQFF. The CDR3 nucleotides read TGTGCCAGCAGCCCTTGGCGGGAGGGCTGGGATGAGCAGTTCTTC.

This clonotype was observed at least ten times. The chain joins TRBV7-2 to TRBJ2-3; D remains unclear. The V gene's germline CDR1 is SGHTA and CDR2 FQGNSA. V was cut by 2 bases and J by 4 bases, with 13 bases left in between. The length of the CDR3 is 15 residues. The CDR3: CASSLMSGPADTQYF. The DNA of the CDR3 is TGTGCCAGCAGCTTAATGTCTGGGCCGGCAGATACGCAGTATTTT. Full variable domain (remainder filled in from reference TRBV7-2 and TRBJ2-3): GAGVSQSPSNKVTEKGKDVELRCDPISGHTALYWYRQSLGQGLEFLIYFQGNSAPDKSGLPSDRFSAERTGGSVSTLTIQRTQQEDSAVYLCASSLMSGPADTQYFGPGTRLTVL.

Ten or more counts support this clonotype. The rearrangement links TRBV5-1 to TRBJ1-5; D possibly corresponds to TRBD1 (5 bases). Germline assignment: CDR1 SGHRS and CDR2 YFSETQ. The CDR3 spans 17 residues. V lost 0 bases and J lost 3, with 16 bases in between. The chain's CDR3 is CASSLVGHSRNNQPQHF. CDR3 bases: TGCGCCAGCAGCTTGGTGGGGCATTCAAGGAACAATCAGCCCCAGCATTTT.

In its sample, this clonotype was seen many times. The rearrangement links TRBV3-1 to TRBJ2-1, with 9 bases lining up with TRBD2. The germline gives CDR1 LGHDT, CDR2 YNNKEL (reference sequence). V lost 0 bases, J lost 2 bases, and 5 bases stayed unmatched. The CDR3 is 17 amino acids. The CDR3 loop reads CASSQEEVAGAYNEQFF. DNA for the CDR3: TGTGCCAGCAGCCAAGAGGAGGTAGCGGGAGCCTACAATGAGCAGTTCTTC.

This clonotype was seen many times. This chain uses TRBV6-1 with TRBJ2-7, with TRBD2 matching over 8 bases. From germline, CDR1 is MNHNS and CDR2 SASEGT. With 6 bases clipped from V and 0 bases from J, the junction kept 13 bases outside the gene matches. CDR3 length: 17 amino acids. CDR3 coding DNA: TGTGCCAGCAGCCACCGACCAAGCGGGAGCAGCTCCTACGAGCAGTACTTC. Protein product: CASSHRPSGSSSYEQYF.

This clonotype was picked up a small number of times. The chain combines TRBV4-2 with TRBJ2-7; the D gene is possibly TRBD2 (6 bases). Germline V gives CDR1 LGHNA, CDR2 YNFKEQ. This CDR3 has 17 amino acids. V lost 0 bases, J lost 3 bases, and 18 bases lay in between. The DNA for the CDR3 is TGTGCCAGCAGCCAAGATCCTAGCGCCACGCCGGGCTACGAGCAGTACTTC. It specifies CASSQDPSATPGYEQYF.

Ten or more counts support this clonotype. The chain couples TRBV5-1 to TRBJ1-1; possibly TRBD1 for D (6 bases). V was trimmed by 6 bases and J by 4 bases, leaving 22 bases between them. Germline CDR1 and CDR2: SGHRS and YFSETQ. This CDR3 is built from 16 residues. CDR3 coding DNA: TGCGCCAGCAAAATCCAGTCCGGGGGGCTGGGCACTGAAGCTTTCTTT. This encodes CASKIQSGGLGTEAFF.

This clonotype has only a few counts. The V gene is TRBV20-1, the J gene TRBJ2-5; D remains unclear. Germline CDR1 reads DFQATT; CDR2 reads SNEGSKA (reference sequence). Trimming took off 2 bases at V and 0 bases at J, with 13 bases between the two ends. There are 15 residues in the CDR3. CDR3 in amino acids: CSARSQVVNQETQYF. The CDR3 coding sequence is TGCAGTGCTAGATCTCAAGTTGTAAACCAAGAGACCCAGTACTTC.

This clonotype has more than one count but fewer than ten. V and J are TRBV19 and TRBJ1-2; 9 bases are a match to TRBD1. From germline, CDR1 is LNHDA and CDR2 SQIVND (reference sequence). The V and J ends lost 5 bases and 2 bases, in that order; junction bases with no gene match: 3. This CDR3 comprises 14 residues. The chain's CDR3 is CASSFGTGNYGYTF. The CDR3 coding sequence is TGTGCCAGTAGTTTCGGGACAGGGAACTATGGCTACACCTTC.

This clonotype was observed at least ten times. The chain joins TRBV7-3 to TRBJ2-3, with D maybe TRBD2 (6 bases). V lost 1 base, J lost 6 bases, and 8 bases lay in between. In germline, CDR1 is SGHTA, CDR2 FQGTGA. This CDR3 has 13 amino acids. CDR3 sequence: CASSLSRGDTQYF. The CDR3 DNA sequence: TGTGCCAGCAGCTTAAGTCGGGGGGATACGCAGTATTTT.

V and J are TRBV10-1 and TRBJ1-2, with 8 bases identical to TRBD1. Germline trimming cut 6 bases from V and 6 bases from J; bases unmatched to any gene: 6. Germline V gene sequence: CDR1 WNHNN, CDR2 SYGVQD (reference sequence). This CDR3 has 13 residues. This CDR3 reads CASSDRGQDGYTF. Here the CDR3 DNA reads TGCGCCAGCAGCGACAGGGGACAGGATGGCTACACCTTC.

The chain couples TRBV6-1 to TRBJ2-1, with 15 positions matching TRBD2. CDR1 and CDR2 (germline): MNHNS, SASEGT. V was clipped by 5 bases and J by 1 base; unmatched bases: 9. The CDR3 length is 19 residues. CDR3 region: CASSHSGGTSGRSYNEQFF. CDR3 sequence (DNA): TGTGCCAGCAGTCACAGCGGGGGGACTAGCGGGAGGTCCTACAATGAGCAGTTCTTC.

The chain employs TRBV5-1 and TRBJ2-6; TRBD1 aligns across 9 bases. Germline lookup yields CDR1 SGHRS and CDR2 YFSETQ. The CDR3 loop spans 18 amino acids. Trimming took 2 bases from V and 4 from J; bases not matched to a gene: 10. The DNA of the CDR3 is TGCGCCAGCAGCTTAGACAGGGGGGGAGCTTCGGGGGCCAACGTCCTGACTTTC. Its protein product is CASSLDRGGASGANVLTF.

This sequence joins TRBV7-9 and TRBJ2-1, with 11 bases lining up with TRBD2. The length of the CDR3 is 17 residues. Germline V gene data show CDR1 as SEHNR and CDR2 as FQNEAQ (reference sequence). J was trimmed by 3 bases and V by 5 bases; bases with no gene match: 9. CDR3 sequence: CASSAPGTSGNYNEQFF. The CDR3 nucleotides read TGTGCCAGCAGCGCCCCCGGGACTAGCGGAAACTACAATGAGCAGTTCTTC. The whole variable domain, remainder taken from reference TRBV7-9 and TRBJ2-1, is DTGVSQNPRHKITKRGQNVTFRCDPISEHNRLYWYRQTLGQGPEFLTYFQNEAQLEKSRLLSDRFSAERPKGSFSTLEIQRTEQGDSAMYLCASSAPGTSGNYNEQFFGPGTRLTVL.

This clonotype was seen many times. The chain joins TRBV27 to TRBJ1-1, with D hard to call. This CDR3 has 15 residues. V was shortened by 2 bases and J by 1 base, with 11 bases between the two germline ends. Germline CDR1 is MNHEY and CDR2 is SMNVEV (reference sequence). The chain's CDR3 is CASSLVRETNTEAFF. CDR3 sequence (DNA): TGTGCCAGCAGTTTAGTCCGGGAAACGAACACTGAAGCTTTCTTT.

The CDR3 DNA is TGTGCCAGCAGTACCGGGACAGGGGTTTCCGGTCAGCCCCAGCATTTT. Residues: CASSTGTGVSGQPQHF. J is TRBJ1-5 and V is TRBV28; the match to TRBD1 covers 10 bases. Germline CDR1 is MDHEN and CDR2 is SYDVKM. CDR3 length: 16 amino acids. The J segment lost 6 bases and the V segment lost 5 bases, leaving 10 bases of the junction unmatched.

This clonotype has a count of ten or more. The chain carries TRBV5-1 and TRBJ2-3; perhaps TRBD2 as D (5 bases). This CDR3 has 13 residues. CDR1 and CDR2 (germline): SGHRS, YFSETQ. V dropped 4 bases and J dropped 9 bases, with 15 bases sitting between them. CDR3 region: CASSEGQSRTQYF. For the CDR3, the DNA is TGCGCCAGCAGCGAGGGCCAGAGTCGGACGCAGTATTTT.

This rearrangement joins TRBV6-2 or TRBV6-3 to TRBJ2-2; tentatively, D is TRBD2 (6 bases). CDR3 length equals 18 residues. Germline CDR1 MNHEY, CDR2 SVGEGT. Trimming stripped 2 bases from V and 0 bases from J, with 16 bases between. The CDR3: CASSYQSGRGSNTGELFF. DNA for the CDR3: TGTGCCAGCAGTTACCAGTCCGGTCGGGGGTCGAACACCGGGGAGCTGTTTTTT.

This clonotype has ten or more counts. The chain recombines TRBV28 with TRBJ2-1; 8 nucleotides align to TRBD1. Germline values: CDR1 MDHEN, CDR2 SYDVKM. Unmatched junction bases numbered 7, after V lost 0 bases and J lost 3 bases. This CDR3 region has 17 residues. The CDR3 is CASSLWRTGQLYNEQFF. For the CDR3, the DNA is TGTGCCAGCAGTTTATGGCGGACAGGGCAACTCTACAATGAGCAGTTCTTC. Complete variable domain (other parts from reference TRBV28 and TRBJ2-1): DVKVTQSSRYLVKRTGEKVFLECVQDMDHENMFWYRQDPGLGLRLIYFSYDVKMKEKGDIPEGYSVSREKKERFSLILESASTNQTSMYLCASSLWRTGQLYNEQFFGPGTRLTVL.

The table lists this clonotype with many counts. V is TRBV12-3 or TRBV12-4 and J is TRBJ1-2; TRBD1 might be the D (6 bases). The CDR3 extends over 15 amino acids. The V end lost 2 bases, the J end lost 4 bases, and 14 bases lay between the germline ends. The CDR3 here is CASSLSGARSYGYTF. In DNA, the CDR3 is TGTGCCAGCAGTTTATCGGGGGCTCGTAGCTATGGCTACACCTTC.

This clonotype showed up many times. This chain joins TRBV20-1 and TRBJ2-7, with 7 bases aligning to TRBD1. The CDR3 contains 15 residues. With V trimmed by 3 bases and J by 7 bases, 15 bases remained unmatched. The germline V gene has CDR1 DFQATT and CDR2 SNEGSKA (reference sequence). DNA of the CDR3: TGCAGTGCTAGGACAGGGTTCTTCCTAGCAAGTGAGCAGTACTTC. Its translation is CSARTGFFLASEQYF.

This clonotype was detected ten times or more. The chain is built from TRBV28 and TRBJ2-7; D remains unclear. The CDR3 consists of 15 residues. CDR1 and CDR2 (germline): MDHEN, SYDVKM. The V end lost 2 bases, the J end lost 0 bases, and 11 bases lay between the germline ends. This CDR3 is CASSLRLLSSYEQYF. Here the CDR3 DNA reads TGTGCCAGCAGTTTAAGGTTGCTCTCCTCCTACGAGCAGTACTTC.

The V gene is TRBV4-1, the J gene TRBJ2-4; D gene uncertain. Trimming removed 5 bases from V and 3 bases from J, with 20 bases in between. Germline assignment: CDR1 MGHRA and CDR2 YSYEKL. The CDR3 totals 17 residues. The CDR3 nucleotides are TGCGCCAGCAGCGAACCAGAATACAGTATTGGCAAAAACATTCAGTACTTC. This translates into CASSEPEYSIGKNIQYF.

Only a few counts were recorded for this clonotype. This rearrangement joins TRBV19 to TRBJ1-2; the D gene is possibly TRBD1 (5 bases). Germline CDR1 and CDR2: LNHDA and SQIVND (reference sequence). The CDR3 is 13 residues long. V lost 7 bases and J 4 bases, leaving 13 bases between the germline ends. For the CDR3, the DNA is TGTGCCAGTACCGGGGGACGGATCTATGGCTACACCTTC. Translation gives CASTGGRIYGYTF. The full variable domain, completed using reference TRBV19 and TRBJ1-2, is DGGITQSPKYLFRKEGQNVTLSCEQNLNHDAMYWYRQDPGQGLRLIYYSQIVNDFQKGDIAEGYSVSREKKESFPLTVTSAQKNPTAFYLCASTGGRIYGYTFGSGTRLTVV.

This clonotype was seen repeatedly, ten times or more. This chain joins TRBV2 and TRBJ2-7; the D is unclear. There are 10 residues in the CDR3. From germline, CDR1 is SNHLY and CDR2 FYNNEI. The germline V and J ends were trimmed by 3 bases and 5 bases, with 2 bases remaining between them. The CDR3 bases are TGTGCCAGCAGTGATCACGAGCAGTACTTC. Amino acids: CASSDHEQYF.

This clonotype has only a few counts. The V and J genes are TRBV15 and TRBJ2-1; 12 bases fit TRBD2. The V and J ends lost 1 base and 8 bases, in that order; junction bases with no gene match: 6. Germline V gene sequence: CDR1 LNHNV, CDR2 YYDKDF (reference sequence). This CDR3 contains 16 residues. CDR3 DNA: TGTGCCACCAGCAGAGTGGTAACTAGCGGGAGGTATGAGCAGTTCTTC. This gives the protein CATSRVVTSGRYEQFF.